This T cell receptor beta chain was documented in a study of Ad26.COV2.S vaccination and SARS-CoV-2 variants. Study background: Donor participated within the Ad26.COV2.S arm of the COV1001 trial.

From germline, CDR1 is MDHEN and CDR2 SYDVKM. CDR3 length: 15 residues. V gave up 6 bases and J gave up 8 bases; unmatched junction bases: 6. As for treatment: around 19 received Ad26.COV2.S at low or high dose, single or two shots; about 5 received placebo; per-sample allocation not given. Collection of the samples took place on day 63 after the first injection of vaccine or placebo. An Ad26 vector expressing Wuhan-strain SARS-CoV-2 spike constituted the vaccine. Sequencing used immunoSEQ multiplex PCR; TCRdb keeps in-frame clones, though not all of them. Here the sample spans almost 400,000 clones, around 89% being singletons.

Source: peripheral blood, taken in a trial of Ad26.COV2.S vaccine versus placebo. This receptor was taken from a person between 18 and 59 years old who received the Ad26.COV2.S COVID-19 vaccine or a placebo. V usage is TRBV28 and J usage is TRBJ2-1; 14 nucleotides agree with TRBD2. The CDR3 nucleotides are TGTGCCAGCAGCTACGGGACTAGCGGGAGATATGAGCAGTTCTTC. Protein sequence: CASSYGTSGRYEQFF.